This is a list of T cell receptor beta chains from one sample in a study of regulatory T cells in long-lasting Graves disease. TCRdb reprocessed the multiplex PCR reads via MiXCR and lists one record per CDR3 protein. The sample has approximately 480,000 distinct CDR3 sequences, roughly 15% seen once. These data were also reused for a study on T cells in Graves' hyperthyroidism and ophthalmopathy.

Sample: peripheral blood mononuclear cells (PBMCs), taken at new diagnosis, from a patient treated with antithyroid drugs. All receptors come from a man aged 35-49 years with Graves disease. CDR3s include the opening cysteine and the closing phenylalanine or tryptophan. D genes are given only for firm matches. Some rows mark clone size as missing; the rest say once, few, many or name a class of expanded clone.

TRBV6-1	.	TRBJ2-2	.	CASSRGDWWGGELFF	TGTGCCAGCAGTAGAGGGGACTGGTGGGGCGGGGAGCTGTTTTTT
TRBV12-3/TRBV12-4	.	TRBJ2-3	.	CTSSLTDTQYF	TGTACCAGCAGTTTAACAGATACGCAGTATTTT
TRBV2	many	TRBJ2-7	TRBD1	CASSRTGSYEQYF	TGTGCCAGCAGTCGGACAGGGTCCTACGAGCAGTACTTC
TRBV3-1	.	TRBJ2-7	TRBD1	CASSHTGTGGTYEQYF	TGTGCCAGCAGCCATACCGGGACAGGGGGGACCTACGAGCAGTACTTC
TRBV6-1	.	TRBJ2-3	TRBD2	CASSEGTSGISTDTQYF	TGTGCCAGCAGTGAGGGGACCAGCGGGATTAGCACAGATACGCAGTATTTT
TRBV2	many	TRBJ1-5	.	CASSWEARSNQPQHF	TGTGCCAGCAGCTGGGAGGCCCGGAGCAATCAGCCCCAGCATTTT
TRBV7-2	.	TRBJ1-3	TRBD1	CASSPRQGLSGNTIYF	TGTGCCAGCAGCCCCAGACAGGGACTCTCTGGAAACACCATATATTTT
TRBV19	.	TRBJ2-7	TRBD1	CASSIVGQFSYEQYF	TGTGCCAGTAGTATAGTGGGACAGTTTTCCTACGAGCAGTACTTC
TRBV6-1	.	TRBJ2-6	.	CASLVSGANVLTF	TGTGCCAGCTTGGTCTCTGGGGCCAACGTCCTGACTTTC
TRBV6-1	many	TRBJ2-1	TRBD2	CASSIKTLAGEQFF	TGTGCCAGCAGTATCAAGACTCTAGCGGGGGAGCAGTTCTTC
TRBV11-2	many	TRBJ2-3	TRBD2	CASSLEIAGGPIDAQYF	TGTGCCAGCAGCTTAGAAATAGCGGGAGGGCCCATTGATGCGCAGTATTTT
TRBV5-6	.	TRBJ2-1	.	CASSSYKDGPYNEQFF	TGTGCCAGCAGCTCCTACAAAGACGGCCCATACAATGAGCAGTTCTTC
TRBV3-1	many	TRBJ2-5	.	CASSQNREETQYF	TGTGCCAGCAGCCAAAACAGGGAAGAGACCCAGTACTTC
TRBV7-9	.	TRBJ1-6	TRBD1	CASSLQSGQGNSPLHF	TGTGCCAGCAGCTTGCAATCGGGACAGGGAAATTCACCCCTCCACTTT
TRBV20-1	few	TRBJ2-1	TRBD2	CSATYNGGLAGVEQFF	TGCAGTGCTACATATAATGGGGGACTAGCGGGAGTTGAGCAGTTCTTC
TRBV12-3/TRBV12-4	many	TRBJ2-3	.	CASSLGTIVTDTQYF	TGTGCCAGCAGTTTAGGGACTATAGTCACAGATACGCAGTATTTT
TRBV2	many	TRBJ1-1	.	CASSTRRELNTEAFF	TGTGCCAGCTCCACACGCCGGGAGTTGAACACTGAAGCTTTCTTT
TRBV28	many	TRBJ2-5	.	CASSSLETQYF	TGTGCCAGCAGCTCCCTGGAGACCCAGTACTTC
TRBV28	many	TRBJ1-5	.	CASSPPGGLGSNQPQHF	TGTGCCAGCAGTCCCCCAGGAGGTTTGGGTAGCAATCAGCCCCAGCATTTT
TRBV24-1	few	TRBJ2-1	TRBD1	CATSENSNRDRGFEQFF	TGTGCCACCAGTGAAAACTCAAACCGGGACAGGGGTTTTGAGCAGTTCTTC
TRBV5-1	many	TRBJ2-7	TRBD2	CASSLLAGEVSEQYF	TGCGCCAGCAGCCTCCTAGCGGGAGAGGTTTCCGAGCAGTACTTC
TRBV27	.	TRBJ2-2	.	CASSLSLGTVNTGELFF	TGTGCCAGCAGTTTATCTCTAGGGACGGTCAACACCGGGGAGCTGTTTTTT
TRBV20-1	many	TRBJ2-3	TRBD1	CSAEPGQGTDTQYF	TGCAGTGCTGAGCCGGGACAGGGCACAGATACGCAGTATTTT
TRBV20-1	many	TRBJ1-2	TRBD1	CSAREGTAYGYTF	TGCAGTGCTAGAGAAGGGACAGCATATGGCTACACCTTC
TRBV6-1	many	TRBJ1-4	TRBD1	CASSGHRGRNEKLFF	TGTGCCAGCAGTGGACACAGGGGGCGGAATGAAAAACTGTTTTTT
TRBV30	many	TRBJ2-4	.	CAWAPRTSRATKNIQYF	TGTGCCTGGGCCCCTCGAACCTCCCGTGCGACCAAAAACATTCAGTACTTC
TRBV27	.	TRBJ1-2	.	CASSLSRDGSPGYTF	TGTGCCAGCAGTTTATCCCGGGACGGCAGCCCTGGCTACACCTTC
TRBV6-1	.	TRBJ2-1	TRBD2	CASKLTSGSYNEQFF	TGTGCCAGCAAACTGACTAGCGGCTCCTACAATGAGCAGTTCTTC
TRBV7-9	many	TRBJ1-1	.	CASTLGGFAEAFF	TGTGCCAGCACCTTGGGTGGGTTCGCTGAAGCTTTCTTT
TRBV11-2	.	TRBJ2-7	.	CASSLRGTWGGRYGEQYF	TGTGCCAGCAGCTTACGAGGGACCTGGGGGGGCCGGTACGGCGAGCAGTACTTC
TRBV5-1	many	TRBJ1-1	.	CASSAGRDMNTEAFF	TGCGCCAGCAGCGCAGGACGGGATATGAACACTGAAGCTTTCTTT
TRBV28	many	TRBJ2-3	TRBD2	CASRPGPPRLAADTQYF	TGTGCCAGCAGACCAGGTCCCCCGCGACTAGCCGCAGATACGCAGTATTTT
TRBV5-1	many	TRBJ2-1	TRBD2	CASSSTTSGMYNEQFF	TGCGCCAGCAGCTCTACGACTAGCGGGATGTACAATGAGCAGTTCTTC
TRBV28	few	TRBJ1-2	TRBD1	CASSLPQGNYGYTF	TGTGCCAGCAGTTTACCACAGGGGAACTATGGCTACACCTTC
TRBV5-6	.	TRBJ2-7	TRBD1	CASSSLLRTGRIYEQYF	TGTGCCAGCAGCTCCCTCCTACGGACAGGGAGAATCTACGAGCAGTACTTC
TRBV27	many	TRBJ2-7	TRBD1	CAVGWTGDNEQYF	TGTGCCGTAGGATGGACAGGGGACAACGAGCAGTACTTC
TRBV7-8	many	TRBJ2-1	.	CASSLKGTGAYNEQFF	TGTGCCAGCAGCTTAAAGGGAACGGGGGCATACAATGAGCAGTTCTTC
TRBV28	many	TRBJ2-5	TRBD1	CASESLAGGSETQYF	TGTGCCAGCGAATCGTTGGCAGGGGGCTCAGAGACCCAGTACTTC
TRBV6-1	.	TRBJ2-7	.	CASSVRIMGYDEQYF	TGTGCCAGCAGTGTTAGGATAATGGGGTACGACGAGCAGTACTTC
TRBV2	.	TRBJ2-7	.	CASSTVASAAGEQYF	TGTGCCAGCAGTACCGTGGCTAGCGCAGCAGGAGAGCAGTACTTC
TRBV5-1	many	TRBJ2-1	.	CASSFTAGSSRGNEQFF	TGCGCCAGCAGCTTTACGGCGGGCAGCTCAAGGGGGAATGAGCAGTTCTTC
TRBV11-3	.	TRBJ2-1	.	CASSLGDWAYEQFF	TGTGCCAGCAGCTTAGGCGACTGGGCGTATGAGCAGTTCTTC
TRBV2	many	TRBJ1-3	.	CASSEATASAGNTIYF	TGTGCCAGCAGTGAAGCAACAGCCTCTGCTGGAAACACCATATATTTT
TRBV4-2	.	TRBJ2-7	TRBD2	CASSQDQSLSGRGYEQYF	TGTGCCAGCAGCCAAGATCAGTCTCTCAGCGGGAGGGGCTACGAGCAGTACTTC
TRBV6-1	medium-sized	TRBJ2-1	.	CASSEVAASVYNEQFF	TGTGCCAGCAGTGAAGTAGCGGCCTCGGTCTACAATGAGCAGTTCTTC
TRBV20-1	.	TRBJ2-1	.	CSATVSGNEQFF	TGCAGTGCTACAGTCTCAGGCAATGAGCAGTTCTTC
TRBV12-3/TRBV12-4	many	TRBJ2-5	TRBD2	CASKKREDETQYF	TGTGCCAGTAAAAAGCGGGAGGACGAGACCCAGTACTTC
TRBV27	.	TRBJ2-1	.	CASSLGYEINEQFF	TGTGCCAGCAGTTTGGGATACGAGATAAATGAGCAGTTCTTC
TRBV12-3/TRBV12-4	many	TRBJ1-1	.	CASSSSRGYEAFF	TGTGCCAGCAGTTCCTCCCGGGGTTATGAAGCTTTCTTT
TRBV29-1	.	TRBJ2-1	.	CSAPWGLDEQFF	TGCAGCGCCCCGTGGGGGCTCGATGAGCAGTTCTTC
TRBV6-5	.	TRBJ2-4	.	CASSYSGHAVQYF	TGTGCCAGCAGTTACTCGGGGCACGCCGTCCAGTACTTC
TRBV15	few	TRBJ2-5	.	CATQGLQETQYF	TGTGCCACTCAGGGCCTCCAAGAGACCCAGTACTTC
TRBV6-2/TRBV6-3	.	TRBJ2-1	TRBD2	CASSSTGTTNEQFF	TGTGCCAGCAGTTCAACCGGGACTACTAATGAGCAGTTCTTC
TRBV28	many	TRBJ2-7	.	CASSFSDEQYF	TGTGCCAGCAGTTTTAGTGACGAGCAGTACTTC
TRBV29-1	few	TRBJ2-1	TRBD2	CSFLSGRAYEQFF	TGCAGCTTTCTTAGCGGGAGGGCCTATGAGCAGTTCTTC